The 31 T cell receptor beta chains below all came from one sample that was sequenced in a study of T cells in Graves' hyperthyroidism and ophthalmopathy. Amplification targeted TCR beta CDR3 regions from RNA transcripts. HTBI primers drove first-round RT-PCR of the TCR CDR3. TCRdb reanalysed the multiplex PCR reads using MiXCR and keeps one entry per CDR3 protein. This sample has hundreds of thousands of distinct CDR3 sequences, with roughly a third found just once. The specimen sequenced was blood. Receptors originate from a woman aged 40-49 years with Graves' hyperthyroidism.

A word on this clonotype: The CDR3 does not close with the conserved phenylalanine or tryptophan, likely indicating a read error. The CDR3 DNA follows: TGTGCCAGCAGTGCAGGGGCTGAAGCTTTCCTT. This sequence encodes CASSAGAEAFL. This sequence joins TRBV6-1 and TRBJ1-1; D is possibly TRBD1 (6 bases). The germline CDR1 and CDR2 sequences are MNHNS and SASEGT. The CDR3 sequence is 11 residues long. Trimming removed 4 bases at V and 6 bases at J, with 6 bases between.

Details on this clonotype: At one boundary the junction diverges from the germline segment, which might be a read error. The CDR3 DNA is TGTACCACCAGTGATCCTGACAGGGGTGGCTACACCTTC. Its translation is CTTSDPDRGGYTF. The V gene is TRBV24-1, the J gene TRBJ1-2, with TRBD1 matching over 8 bases. The CDR3 sequence is 13 residues long. Germline V gene sequence: CDR1 KGHDR, CDR2 SFDVKD.

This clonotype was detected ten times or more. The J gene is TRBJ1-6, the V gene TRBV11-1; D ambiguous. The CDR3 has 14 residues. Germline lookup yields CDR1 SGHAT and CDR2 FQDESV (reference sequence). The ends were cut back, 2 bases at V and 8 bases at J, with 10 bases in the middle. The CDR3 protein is CASSLKVADSPLHF. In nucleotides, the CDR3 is TGTGCCAGCAGCTTAAAGGTCGCGGATTCACCCCTCCACTTT.

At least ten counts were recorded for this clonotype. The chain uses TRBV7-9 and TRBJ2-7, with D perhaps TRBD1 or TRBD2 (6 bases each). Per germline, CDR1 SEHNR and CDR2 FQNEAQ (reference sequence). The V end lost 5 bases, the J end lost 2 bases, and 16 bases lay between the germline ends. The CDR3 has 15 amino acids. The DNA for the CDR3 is TGTGCCAGCAGCCCTACGTGGGGGGCGACCTACGAGCAGTACTTC. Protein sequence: CASSPTWGATYEQYF. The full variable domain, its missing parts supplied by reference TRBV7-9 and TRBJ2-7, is DTGVSQNPRHKITKRGQNVTFRCDPISEHNRLYWYRQTLGQGPEFLTYFQNEAQLEKSRLLSDRFSAERPKGSFSTLEIQRTEQGDSAMYLCASSPTWGATYEQYFGPGTRLTVT.

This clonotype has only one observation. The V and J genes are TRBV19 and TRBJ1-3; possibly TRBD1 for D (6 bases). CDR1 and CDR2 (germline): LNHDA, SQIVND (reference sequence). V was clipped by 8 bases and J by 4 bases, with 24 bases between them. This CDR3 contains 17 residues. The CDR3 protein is CASRASSIGGQGNTIYF. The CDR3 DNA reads TGTGCCAGTCGTGCCAGTAGTATCGGGGGGCAGGGAAACACCATATATTTT.

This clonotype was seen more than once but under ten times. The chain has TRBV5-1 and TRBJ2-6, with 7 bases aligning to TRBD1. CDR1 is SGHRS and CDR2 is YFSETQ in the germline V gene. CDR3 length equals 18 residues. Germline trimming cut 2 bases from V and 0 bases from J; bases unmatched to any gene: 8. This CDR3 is CASSFQGVSRSGANVLTF. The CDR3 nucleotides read TGCGCCAGCAGCTTCCAGGGGGTCTCCCGCTCTGGGGCCAACGTCCTGACTTTC.

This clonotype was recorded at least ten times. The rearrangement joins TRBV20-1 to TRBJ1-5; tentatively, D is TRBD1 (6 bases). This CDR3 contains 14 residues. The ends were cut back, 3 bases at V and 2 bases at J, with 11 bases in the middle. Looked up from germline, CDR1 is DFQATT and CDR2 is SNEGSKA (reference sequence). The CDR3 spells CSAREGGGNQPQHF. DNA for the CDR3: TGCAGTGCTAGGGAGGGGGGGGGCAATCAGCCCCAGCATTTT.

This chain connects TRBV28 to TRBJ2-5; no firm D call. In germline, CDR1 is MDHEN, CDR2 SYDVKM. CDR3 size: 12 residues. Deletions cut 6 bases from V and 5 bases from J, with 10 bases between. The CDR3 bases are TGTGCCAGCAGGGTTGATCAGGAGACCCAGTACTTC. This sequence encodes CASRVDQETQYF. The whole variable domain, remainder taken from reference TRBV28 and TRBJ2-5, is DVKVTQSSRYLVKRTGEKVFLECVQDMDHENMFWYRQDPGLGLRLIYFSYDVKMKEKGDIPEGYSVSREKKERFSLILESASTNQTSMYLCASRVDQETQYFGPGTRLLVL.

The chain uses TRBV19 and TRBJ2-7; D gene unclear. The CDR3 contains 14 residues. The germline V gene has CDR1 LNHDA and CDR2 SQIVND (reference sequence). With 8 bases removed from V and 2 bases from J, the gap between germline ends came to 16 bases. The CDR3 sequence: CASAQRFSTYEQYF. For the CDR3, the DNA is TGTGCCAGTGCTCAGAGATTTTCGACCTACGAGCAGTACTTC.

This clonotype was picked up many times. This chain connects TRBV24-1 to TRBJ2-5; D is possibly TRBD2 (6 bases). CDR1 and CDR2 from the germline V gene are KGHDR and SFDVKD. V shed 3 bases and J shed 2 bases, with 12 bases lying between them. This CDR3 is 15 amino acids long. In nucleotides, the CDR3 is TGTGCCACCAGTGATGAGGAGGGTTCTCAAGAGACCCAGTACTTC. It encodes CATSDEEGSQETQYF.

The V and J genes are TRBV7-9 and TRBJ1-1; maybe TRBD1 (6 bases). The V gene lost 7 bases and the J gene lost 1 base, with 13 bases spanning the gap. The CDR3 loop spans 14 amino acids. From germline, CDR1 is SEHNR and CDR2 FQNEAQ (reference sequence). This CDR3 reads CASTKTGPNTEAFF. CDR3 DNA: TGTGCCAGCACCAAAACAGGGCCGAACACTGAAGCTTTCTTT.

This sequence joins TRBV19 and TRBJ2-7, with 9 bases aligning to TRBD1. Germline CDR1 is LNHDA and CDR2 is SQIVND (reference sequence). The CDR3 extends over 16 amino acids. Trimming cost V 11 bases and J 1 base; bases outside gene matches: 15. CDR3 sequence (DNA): TGTGCCTGTACAATCACAGGGGGCGCTTGGTCCTACGAGCAGTACTTC. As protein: CACTITGGAWSYEQYF.

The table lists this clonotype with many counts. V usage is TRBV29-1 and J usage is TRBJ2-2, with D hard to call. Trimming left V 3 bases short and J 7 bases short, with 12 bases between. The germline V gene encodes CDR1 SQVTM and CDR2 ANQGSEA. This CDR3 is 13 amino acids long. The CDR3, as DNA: TGCAGCGTTGACGGCGGTTTTGACGGGGAGCTGTTTTTT. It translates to CSVDGGFDGELFF.

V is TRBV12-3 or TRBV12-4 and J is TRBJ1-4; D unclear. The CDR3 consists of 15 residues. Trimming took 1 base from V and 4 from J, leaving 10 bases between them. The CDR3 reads CASSLDPRFNEKLFF. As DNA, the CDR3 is TGTGCCAGCAGTTTAGACCCAAGGTTTAATGAAAAACTGTTTTTT.

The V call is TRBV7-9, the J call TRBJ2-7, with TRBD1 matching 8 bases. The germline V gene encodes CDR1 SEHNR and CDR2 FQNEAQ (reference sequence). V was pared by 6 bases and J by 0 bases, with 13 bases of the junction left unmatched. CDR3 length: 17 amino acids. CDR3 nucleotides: TGTGCCAGCAGTATATATCTCGGGACAGGCTTCTCCTACGAGCAGTACTTC. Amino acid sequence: CASSIYLGTGFSYEQYF.

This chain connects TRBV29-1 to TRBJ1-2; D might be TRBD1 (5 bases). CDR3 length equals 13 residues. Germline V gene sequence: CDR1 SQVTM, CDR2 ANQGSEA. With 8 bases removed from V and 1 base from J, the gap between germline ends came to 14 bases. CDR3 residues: CSQEHRINYGYTF. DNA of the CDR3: TGCAGCCAAGAACACAGGATTAACTATGGCTACACCTTC.

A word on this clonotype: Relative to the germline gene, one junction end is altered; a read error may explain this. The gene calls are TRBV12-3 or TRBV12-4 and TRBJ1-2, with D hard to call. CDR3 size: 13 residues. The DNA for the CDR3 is TGTACCAGCAGTTTAGTAGACGCGCATGGCTACACCTTC. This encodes CTSSLVDAHGYTF.

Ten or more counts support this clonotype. The CDR3 reads CATSDPRGTEETQYF. The CDR3 region has the DNA TGTGCCACCAGTGATCCCCGGGGGACAGAAGAGACCCAGTACTTC. This chain uses TRBV24-1 with TRBJ2-5; tentatively, D is TRBD1 (7 bases). Trimming removed 3 bases from V and 3 bases from J, with 13 bases in between. Germline CDR1 is KGHDR and CDR2 is SFDVKD. This CDR3 has 15 residues.

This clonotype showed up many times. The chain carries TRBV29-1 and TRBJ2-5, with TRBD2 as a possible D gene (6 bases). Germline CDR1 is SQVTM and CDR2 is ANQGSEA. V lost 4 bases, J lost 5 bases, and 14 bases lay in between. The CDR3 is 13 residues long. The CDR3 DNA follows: TGCAGCGTTGTAACGGGAGCAAAGGAGACCCAGTACTTC. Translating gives CSVVTGAKETQYF.

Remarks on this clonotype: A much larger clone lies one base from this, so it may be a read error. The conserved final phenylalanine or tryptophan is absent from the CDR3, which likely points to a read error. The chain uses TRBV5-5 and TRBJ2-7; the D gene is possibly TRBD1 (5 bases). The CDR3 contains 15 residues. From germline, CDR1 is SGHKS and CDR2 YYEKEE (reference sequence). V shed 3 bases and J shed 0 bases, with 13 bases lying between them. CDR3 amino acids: CASSSQGASSYEQYL. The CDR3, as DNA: TGTGCCAGCAGCTCGCAGGGTGCAAGCTCCTACGAGCAGTACCTC.

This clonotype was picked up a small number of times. CDR3 bases: TGTGCCAGTAGTACTGGGGACGGCCCGGGTGAAGATACGCAGTATTTT. Translating it yields CASSTGDGPGEDTQYF. This chain joins TRBV19 and TRBJ2-3; D is tentatively TRBD1 or TRBD2 (5 bases each). This CDR3 is 16 amino acids long. Germline V gene lookup returns CDR1 LNHDA and CDR2 SQIVND (reference sequence). V dropped 4 bases and J dropped 5 bases, with 19 bases sitting between them. The variable domain in full, with the rest retrieved from reference TRBV19 and TRBJ2-3, is DGGITQSPKYLFRKEGQNVTLSCEQNLNHDAMYWYRQDPGQGLRLIYYSQIVNDFQKGDIAEGYSVSREKKESFPLTVTSAQKNPTAFYLCASSTGDGPGEDTQYFGPGTRLTVL.

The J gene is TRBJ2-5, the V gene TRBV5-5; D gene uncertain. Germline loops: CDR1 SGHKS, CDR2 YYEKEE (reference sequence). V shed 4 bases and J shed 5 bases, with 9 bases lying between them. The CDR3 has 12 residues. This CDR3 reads CASSHIGETQYF. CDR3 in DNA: TGTGCCAGCAGCCACATCGGGGAGACCCAGTACTTC.

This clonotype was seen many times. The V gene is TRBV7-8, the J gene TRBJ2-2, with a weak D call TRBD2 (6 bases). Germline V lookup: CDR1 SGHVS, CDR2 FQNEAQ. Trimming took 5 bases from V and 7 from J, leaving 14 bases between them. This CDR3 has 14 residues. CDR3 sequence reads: CASSATSPGGELFF. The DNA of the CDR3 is TGTGCCAGCAGCGCGACTAGTCCCGGCGGGGAGCTGTTTTTT. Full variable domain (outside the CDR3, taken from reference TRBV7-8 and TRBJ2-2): GAGVSQSPRYKVAKRGQDVALRCDPISGHVSLFWYQQALGQGPEFLTYFQNEAQLDKSGLPSDRFFAERPEGSVSTLKIQRTQQEDSAVYLCASSATSPGGELFFGEGSRLTVL.

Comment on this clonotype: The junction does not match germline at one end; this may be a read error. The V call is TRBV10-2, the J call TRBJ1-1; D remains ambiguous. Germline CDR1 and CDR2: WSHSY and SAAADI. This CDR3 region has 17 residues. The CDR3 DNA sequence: TGTGCCAGCGAAGCACCAGGTGCACGGACCCTGAACACTGAAGCTTTCTTT. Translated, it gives CASEAPGARTLNTEAFF.

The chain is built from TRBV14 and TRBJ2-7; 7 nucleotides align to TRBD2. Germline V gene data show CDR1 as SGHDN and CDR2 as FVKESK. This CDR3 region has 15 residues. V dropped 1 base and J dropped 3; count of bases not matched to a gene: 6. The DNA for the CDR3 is TGTGCCAGCAGCCAAGGTCAGACTAGCTTCTACGAGCAGTACTTC. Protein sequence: CASSQGQTSFYEQYF.

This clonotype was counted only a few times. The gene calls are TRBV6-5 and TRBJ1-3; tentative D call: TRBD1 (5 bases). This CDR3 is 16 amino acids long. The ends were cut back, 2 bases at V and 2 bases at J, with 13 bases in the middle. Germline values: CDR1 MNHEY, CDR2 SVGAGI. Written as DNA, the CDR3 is TGTGCCAGCAGTTACCAGGGCCGAGGGCCTGGAAACACCATATATTTT. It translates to CASSYQGRGPGNTIYF.

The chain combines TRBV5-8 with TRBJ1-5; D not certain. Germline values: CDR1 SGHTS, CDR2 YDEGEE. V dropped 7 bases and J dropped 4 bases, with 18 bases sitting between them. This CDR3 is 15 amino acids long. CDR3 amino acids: CASGLTEGGNQPQHF. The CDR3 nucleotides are TGTGCCAGCGGACTTACAGAGGGCGGGAATCAGCCCCAGCATTTT.

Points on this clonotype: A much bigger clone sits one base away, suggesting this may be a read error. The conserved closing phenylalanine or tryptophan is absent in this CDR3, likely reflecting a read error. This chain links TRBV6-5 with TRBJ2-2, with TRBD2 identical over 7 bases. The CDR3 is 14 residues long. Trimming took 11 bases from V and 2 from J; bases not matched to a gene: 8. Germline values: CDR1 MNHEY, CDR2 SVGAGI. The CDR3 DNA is TGTGCCCCCCGGGGGGAGAACAACACCGGGGAGCTGTTTCTT. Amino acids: CAPRGENNTGELFL.

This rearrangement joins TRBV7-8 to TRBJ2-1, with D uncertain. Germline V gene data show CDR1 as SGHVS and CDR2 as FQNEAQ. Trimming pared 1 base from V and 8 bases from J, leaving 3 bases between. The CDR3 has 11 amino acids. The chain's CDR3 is CASSLVDEQFF. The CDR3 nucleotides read TGTGCCAGCAGCTTAGTGGATGAGCAGTTCTTC.

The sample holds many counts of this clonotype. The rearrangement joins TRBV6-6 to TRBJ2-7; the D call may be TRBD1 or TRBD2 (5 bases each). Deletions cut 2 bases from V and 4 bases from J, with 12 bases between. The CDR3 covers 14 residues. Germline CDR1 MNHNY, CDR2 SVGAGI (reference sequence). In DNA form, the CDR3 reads TGTGCCAGCAGTTACGGCAGAGGGGTGTACGAGCAGTACTTC. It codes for CASSYGRGVYEQYF.

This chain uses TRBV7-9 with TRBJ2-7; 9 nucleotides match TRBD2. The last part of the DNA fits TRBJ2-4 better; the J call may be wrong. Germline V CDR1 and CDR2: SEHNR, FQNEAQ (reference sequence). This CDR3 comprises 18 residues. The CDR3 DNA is TGTGCCAGCACTAAATTGCGGGGGGGGCAGGGTGGTCCGGACATTCAGTACTTC. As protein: CASTKLRGGQGGPDIQYF.